Each of the 32 T cell receptor beta chains below was sequenced from the same sample in a study of T cell changes during pregnancy in multiple sclerosis. Produced via immunoSEQ multiplex PCR; TCRdb's table is partial and in-frame only. There are around 57,000 clones in the sample; around 92% occur only once, and approximately 0.18% lies in the top ten. Material: CD4+ T cells from peripheral blood mononuclear cells, obtained after pregnancy. The receptors shown here come from a female donor in good health, enrolled as a control in a pregnancy study.

This chain joins TRBV7-2 and TRBJ2-5; D is undetermined. The CDR3 runs to 16 residues. V dropped 5 bases and J dropped 2 bases, with 18 bases sitting between them. Germline V CDR1 and CDR2: SGHTA, FQGNSA. The CDR3 nucleotides read TGTGCCAGCAGCCTAATAGGTGGGCATTATCAAGAGACCCAGTACTTC. Encoded protein: CASSLIGGHYQETQYF.

This chain connects TRBV19 to TRBJ1-5; 9 bases line up with TRBD1. The CDR3 runs 14 residues. V lost 5 bases to trimming and J lost 4 bases; unmatched junction nucleotides: 3. Germline V CDR1 and CDR2: LNHDA, SQIVND (reference sequence). CDR3 sequence (DNA): TGTGCCAGTAGTGGGGACAGGGAGAATCAGCCCCAGCATTTT. Amino acid sequence: CASSGDRENQPQHF.

The gene calls are TRBV7-3 and TRBJ1-2; weak D call: TRBD1 (6 bases). The V gene lost 4 bases and the J gene lost 4 bases, with 13 bases spanning the gap. The germline CDR1 and CDR2 sequences are SGHTA and FQGTGA. The CDR3 loop spans 14 amino acids. Here the CDR3 DNA reads TGTGCCAGCAGCTCAATGTCAGGGGTCTATGGCTACACCTTC. It translates to CASSSMSGVYGYTF.

The rearrangement joins TRBV6-1 to TRBJ1-4, with 8 bases fitting TRBD1. V trimming: 10 bases; J trimming: 4 bases; junction bases outside the gene matches: 8. Germline V gene sequence: CDR1 MNHNS, CDR2 SASEGT. This CDR3 comprises 14 residues. The CDR3 loop is CAIRDRGRNEKLFF. For the CDR3, the DNA is TGTGCCATCAGAGACAGGGGACGTAATGAAAAACTGTTTTTT.

The chain joins TRBV5-1 to TRBJ1-2; 9 bases agree with TRBD1. The junction had 2 bases not matched to a gene; V was cut back by 3 bases and J by 2 bases. The germline V gene has CDR1 SGHRS and CDR2 YFSETQ. This CDR3 is 14 amino acids long. The DNA for the CDR3 is TGCGCCAGCAGCTCGGGGACAGGGAACTATGGCTACACCTTC. Residues: CASSSGTGNYGYTF.

The chain joins TRBV7-2 to TRBJ1-2, with TRBD1 matching over 8 bases. The CDR3 totals 16 residues. Looked up from germline, CDR1 is SGHTA and CDR2 is FQGNSA. V was clipped by 1 base and J by 5 bases; unmatched bases: 9. CDR3 nucleotide sequence: TGTGCCAGCAGCTTAGTCGTGACAGGGGTTAGTTATGGCTACACCTTC. Protein product: CASSLVVTGVSYGYTF.

The rearrangement links TRBV19 to TRBJ1-3; D not resolved. From germline, CDR1 is LNHDA and CDR2 SQIVND (reference sequence). CDR3 length: 14 residues. V shed 3 bases and J shed 6 bases, with 12 bases lying between them. CDR3 in amino acids: CASSMRASENTIYF. The CDR3 coding sequence is TGTGCCAGTAGTATGAGGGCCTCGGAAAACACCATATATTTT.

The chain is built from TRBV7-3 and TRBJ2-5; perhaps TRBD2 as D (8 bases). CDR1 and CDR2 (germline): SGHTA, FQGTGA. The CDR3 is 14 residues long. V was shortened by 5 bases and J by 9 bases, with 19 bases between the two germline ends. The chain's CDR3 is CASSRGLAQGAQYF. The CDR3 DNA sequence: TGTGCCAGCAGCCGCGGACTAGCCCAGGGGGCCCAGTACTTC.

The chain has TRBV5-1 and TRBJ2-7, with D perhaps TRBD1 (6 bases). Looked up from germline, CDR1 is SGHRS and CDR2 is YFSETQ. The CDR3 has 14 residues. V dropped 0 bases and J dropped 3 bases, with 10 bases sitting between them. The DNA for the CDR3 is TGCGCCAGCAGCTTGGGGGACACTCTCTACGAGCAGTACTTC. Translation: CASSLGDTLYEQYF.

The V and J genes are TRBV27 and TRBJ2-7, with 13 nucleotides matching TRBD2. CDR1 and CDR2 (germline): MNHEY, SMNVEV (reference sequence). This CDR3 comprises 16 residues. The J segment lost 6 bases and the V segment lost 3 bases, leaving 8 bases of the junction unmatched. CDR3: CASSFSGTSGVREQYF. The CDR3, as DNA: TGTGCCAGCAGTTTTTCCGGGACTAGCGGGGTGCGCGAGCAGTACTTC.

The J gene is TRBJ1-2, the V gene TRBV5-1; D may be TRBD1 (5 bases). Germline CDR1 SGHRS, CDR2 YFSETQ. The CDR3 sequence is 14 residues long. Trimming took off 0 bases at V and 5 bases at J, with 11 bases between the two ends. CDR3 sequence: CASSLEAGKYGYTF. The DNA of the CDR3 is TGCGCCAGCAGCTTGGAGGCAGGGAAATATGGCTACACCTTC.

The chain links TRBV18 to TRBJ2-6; D might be TRBD1 (6 bases). Germline V lookup: CDR1 KGHSH, CDR2 LQKENI. Trimming took 2 bases from V and 2 from J, leaving 13 bases between them. CDR3 length equals 17 residues. The CDR3 protein is CASSPSDRSTGANVLTF. The DNA for the CDR3 is TGTGCCAGCTCACCAAGCGACAGGTCTACTGGGGCCAACGTCCTGACTTTC.

This chain connects TRBV6-5 to TRBJ1-6, with 9 positions matching TRBD1. The trim removed 8 bases at V and 8 bases at J, leaving 10 bases unmatched. CDR1 and CDR2 from the germline V gene are MNHEY and SVGAGI. This CDR3 has 15 amino acids. This CDR3 is CASGKTGGGDSPLHF. In DNA, the CDR3 is TGTGCCAGCGGAAAAACAGGGGGCGGGGATTCACCCCTCCACTTT.

V is TRBV9 and J is TRBJ2-2, with 8 bases that match TRBD1. The V segment lost 1 base and the J segment 5 bases; nucleotides outside the gene matches: 4. Germline V lookup: CDR1 SGDLS, CDR2 YYNGEE. This CDR3 is 15 amino acids long. This CDR3 reads CASSVIQGATGELFF. Here the CDR3 DNA reads TGTGCCAGCAGCGTAATCCAGGGGGCTACCGGGGAGCTGTTTTTT.

V usage is TRBV27 and J usage is TRBJ2-7, with 13 bases identical to TRBD2. Germline assignment: CDR1 MNHEY and CDR2 SMNVEV (reference sequence). Losses at the gene ends were 5 bases for V and 4 bases for J; bases not matched to a gene: 8. CDR3 size: 16 residues. CDR3 sequence reads: CASSLTSGGPVYEQYF. As DNA, the CDR3 is TGTGCCAGCAGTCTGACTAGCGGGGGGCCGGTGTACGAGCAGTACTTC.

This clone was counted a single time. The rearrangement joins TRBV9 to TRBJ2-3; D possibly corresponds to TRBD1 (6 bases). CDR3 length: 16 residues. Per germline, CDR1 SGDLS and CDR2 YYNGEE. The V gene lost 0 bases and the J gene lost 4 bases, with 15 bases spanning the gap. The CDR3 DNA reads as TGTGCCAGCAGCGTAGATGGGGGCAGGGCGGCAGATACGCAGTATTTT. Protein: CASSVDGGRAADTQYF.

V gene TRBV6-1 combines with J gene TRBJ1-5; no clear D. The CDR3 has 13 residues. V was cut by 5 bases and J by 9 bases, with 14 bases left in between. Germline V lookup: CDR1 MNHNS, CDR2 SASEGT. CDR3 residues: CASSNLGISPQHF. CDR3 DNA sequence: TGTGCCAGCAGTAATCTGGGCATATCGCCCCAGCATTTT.

This chain connects TRBV20-1 to TRBJ1-1; the D is unclear. The germline gives CDR1 DFQATT, CDR2 SNEGSKA (reference sequence). Trimming left V 6 bases short and J 2 bases short, with 7 bases between. The CDR3 has 11 residues. The DNA of the CDR3 is TGCAGTGCAACACGTAACACTGAAGCTTTCTTT. Its protein product is CSATRNTEAFF.

The chain combines TRBV7-3 with TRBJ2-6, with D maybe TRBD1 (5 bases). Trimming cost V 6 bases and J 4 bases, with 13 bases left between them. This CDR3 has 15 residues. In germline, CDR1 is SGHTA, CDR2 FQGTGA. CDR3 nucleotides: TGTGCCAGCAGGTCCGGACATACAGGGGCCAACGTCCTGACTTTC. Translation: CASRSGHTGANVLTF.

This chain connects TRBV30 to TRBJ1-3; D not resolved. The CDR3 runs to 15 residues. V was shortened by 3 bases and J by 0 bases, with 12 bases between the two germline ends. Per the germline V gene, CDR1 is GTSNPN and CDR2 is SVGIG (reference sequence). The CDR3 nucleotides read TGTGCCTGGAGCCCCGGGGATCCCTCTGGAAACACCATATATTTT. Its protein is CAWSPGDPSGNTIYF.

The rearrangement uses TRBV5-1 and TRBJ1-2, with D possibly being TRBD1 (5 bases). Per the germline V gene, CDR1 is SGHRS and CDR2 is YFSETQ. V dropped 4 bases and J dropped 5 bases, with 12 bases sitting between them. The CDR3 length is 13 residues. CDR3 DNA sequence: TGCGCCAGCAGCGTACAGGAGGGGTATGGCTACACCTTC. Protein: CASSVQEGYGYTF.

With regard to this clone: This CDR3 is also generated by other DNA sequences in the sample. The V and J genes are TRBV6-5 and TRBJ1-1, with 7 bases lining up with TRBD1. Germline values: CDR1 MNHEY, CDR2 SVGAGI. Losses at the gene ends were 2 bases for V and 0 bases for J; bases not matched to a gene: 0. The CDR3 runs 14 residues. The CDR3 nucleotides are TGTGCCAGCAGTTACGGACAGGTGAACACTGAAGCTTTCTTT. Translated: CASSYGQVNTEAFF.

CDR3 sequence: CASSFGLSYEQYF. The CDR3 DNA is TGTGCCAGCAGCTTCGGACTGTCCTACGAGCAGTACTTC. V usage is TRBV7-2 and J usage is TRBJ2-7; perhaps TRBD2 as D (5 bases). The CDR3 extends over 13 amino acids. Germline CDR1 SGHTA, CDR2 FQGNSA. V was trimmed by 3 bases and J by 1 base, leaving 7 bases between them.

The chain carries TRBV30 and TRBJ2-2; no reliable D call. The CDR3 consists of 14 residues. Germline values: CDR1 GTSNPN, CDR2 SVGIG (reference sequence). V lost 3 bases and J 0 bases, leaving 8 bases between the germline ends. The CDR3 is CAWSRNTNTGELFF. DNA of the CDR3: TGTGCCTGGAGCAGAAATACGAACACCGGGGAGCTGTTTTTT. Using reference TRBV30 and TRBJ2-2 for the parts outside the CDR3, the full variable domain is SQTIHQWPATLVQPVGSPLSLECTVEGTSNPNLYWYRQAAGRGLQLLFYSVGIGQISSEVPQNLSASRPQDRQFILSSKKLLLSDSGFYLCAWSRNTNTGELFFGEGSRLTVL.

This CDR3 is CASSLGDSSYEQYF. In DNA form, the CDR3 reads TGTGCCAGCAGCCTAGGTGACAGCAGCTACGAGCAGTACTTC. This sequence joins TRBV4-2 and TRBJ2-7; maybe TRBD1 (5 bases). The V gene lost 4 bases and the J gene lost 3 bases, with 13 bases spanning the gap. The CDR3 has 14 amino acids. The germline V gene has CDR1 LGHNA and CDR2 YNFKEQ.

The table lists this clone with a few counts. This sequence joins TRBV30 and TRBJ1-1; the D gene is possibly TRBD1 (6 bases). CDR1 is GTSNPN, CDR2 SVGIG, per germline (reference sequence). V was cut by 0 bases and J by 6 bases, with 14 bases left in between. The CDR3 has 14 residues. The CDR3 region has the DNA TGTGCCTGGAGTGTTCTTCAGGGGCGGGCTGAAGCTTTCTTT. It is translated as CAWSVLQGRAEAFF.

This clone appeared a single time. The chain uses TRBV18 and TRBJ2-7, with TRBD1 identical over 11 bases. Germline CDR1 is KGHSH and CDR2 is LQKENI. The CDR3 spans 14 residues. Trimming cost V 5 bases and J 3 bases; bases outside gene matches: 3. CDR3 DNA: TGTGCCAGCTCATCCGGGACAGGGGGCTACGAGCAGTACTTC. Protein: CASSSGTGGYEQYF.

This chain's CDR3 is CASDRLGTDGELFF. The DNA for the CDR3 is TGTGCCAGCGATAGACTAGGCACCGACGGGGAGCTGTTTTTT. The V and J genes are TRBV28 and TRBJ2-2; tentatively, D is TRBD2 (6 bases). Germline V CDR1 and CDR2: MDHEN, SYDVKM. With 8 bases removed from V and 7 bases from J, the gap between germline ends came to 17 bases. This CDR3 spans 14 amino acids. The whole variable domain, filled in from reference TRBV28 and TRBJ2-2, reads DVKVTQSSRYLVKRTGEKVFLECVQDMDHENMFWYRQDPGLGLRLIYFSYDVKMKEKGDIPEGYSVSREKKERFSLILESASTNQTSMYLCASDRLGTDGELFFGEGSRLTVL.

Only one count was recorded for this clone. A read error may account for a junction end that differs from germline. J is TRBJ2-7 and V is TRBV7-7, with TRBD1 as a possible D gene (5 bases). The germline V gene has CDR1 SSHAT and CDR2 FNYEAQ (reference sequence). The length of the CDR3 is 15 residues. CDR3 nucleotide sequence: TGTGCTAGCAGCACCCCGTGGACAATTTCCTACGAGCAGTACTTC. This translates into CASSTPWTISYEQYF.

The CDR3 here is CASSGGTQFNSPLHF. The CDR3 region has the DNA TGTGCCAGCAGCGGGGGGACACAATTTAATTCACCCCTCCACTTT. The chain has TRBV9 and TRBJ1-6, with D possibly being TRBD1 (6 bases). Germline loops: CDR1 SGDLS, CDR2 YYNGEE. The CDR3 has 15 amino acids. With 3 bases removed from V and 6 bases from J, the gap between germline ends came to 13 bases. The full variable domain, completed using reference TRBV9 and TRBJ1-6, is DSGVTQTPKHLITATGQRVTLRCSPRSGDLSVYWYQQSLDQGLQFLIQYYNGEERAKGNILERFSAQQFPDLHSELNLSSLELGDSALYFCASSGGTQFNSPLHFGNGTRLTVT.

In this sample, this clone turned up once. The genes are TRBV5-1 and TRBJ2-1, with D possibly TRBD1 on 6 matching bases. Deletions cut 4 bases from V and 8 bases from J, with 19 bases between. Per germline, CDR1 SGHRS and CDR2 YFSETQ. This CDR3 has 15 residues. As DNA, the CDR3 is TGCGCCAGCAGCCCACAGGGTGCTCAGGGCGATGAGCAGTTCTTC. Its protein is CASSPQGAQGDEQFF.

The V call is TRBV7-8, the J call TRBJ2-7; 8 positions agree with TRBD2. This CDR3 spans 14 amino acids. Germline CDR1 and CDR2: SGHVS and FQNEAQ. J gave up 4 bases and V 5 bases, and 7 bases lay outside the gene matches. Here the CDR3 reads CASSTGLVGYEQYF. The CDR3 DNA reads TGTGCCAGCAGCACGGGACTAGTCGGGTACGAGCAGTACTTC.